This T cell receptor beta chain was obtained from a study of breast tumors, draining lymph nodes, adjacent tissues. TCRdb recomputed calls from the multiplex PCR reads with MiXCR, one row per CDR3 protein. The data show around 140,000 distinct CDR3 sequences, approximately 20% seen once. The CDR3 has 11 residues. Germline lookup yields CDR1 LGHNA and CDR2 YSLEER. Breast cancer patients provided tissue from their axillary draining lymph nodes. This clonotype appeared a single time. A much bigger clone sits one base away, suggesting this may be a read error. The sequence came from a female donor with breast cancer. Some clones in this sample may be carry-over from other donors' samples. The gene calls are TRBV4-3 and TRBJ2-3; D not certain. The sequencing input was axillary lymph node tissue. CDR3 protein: CASGHGDTQYF. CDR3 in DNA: TGCGCCAGCGGCCATGGGGATACGCAGTATTTT.